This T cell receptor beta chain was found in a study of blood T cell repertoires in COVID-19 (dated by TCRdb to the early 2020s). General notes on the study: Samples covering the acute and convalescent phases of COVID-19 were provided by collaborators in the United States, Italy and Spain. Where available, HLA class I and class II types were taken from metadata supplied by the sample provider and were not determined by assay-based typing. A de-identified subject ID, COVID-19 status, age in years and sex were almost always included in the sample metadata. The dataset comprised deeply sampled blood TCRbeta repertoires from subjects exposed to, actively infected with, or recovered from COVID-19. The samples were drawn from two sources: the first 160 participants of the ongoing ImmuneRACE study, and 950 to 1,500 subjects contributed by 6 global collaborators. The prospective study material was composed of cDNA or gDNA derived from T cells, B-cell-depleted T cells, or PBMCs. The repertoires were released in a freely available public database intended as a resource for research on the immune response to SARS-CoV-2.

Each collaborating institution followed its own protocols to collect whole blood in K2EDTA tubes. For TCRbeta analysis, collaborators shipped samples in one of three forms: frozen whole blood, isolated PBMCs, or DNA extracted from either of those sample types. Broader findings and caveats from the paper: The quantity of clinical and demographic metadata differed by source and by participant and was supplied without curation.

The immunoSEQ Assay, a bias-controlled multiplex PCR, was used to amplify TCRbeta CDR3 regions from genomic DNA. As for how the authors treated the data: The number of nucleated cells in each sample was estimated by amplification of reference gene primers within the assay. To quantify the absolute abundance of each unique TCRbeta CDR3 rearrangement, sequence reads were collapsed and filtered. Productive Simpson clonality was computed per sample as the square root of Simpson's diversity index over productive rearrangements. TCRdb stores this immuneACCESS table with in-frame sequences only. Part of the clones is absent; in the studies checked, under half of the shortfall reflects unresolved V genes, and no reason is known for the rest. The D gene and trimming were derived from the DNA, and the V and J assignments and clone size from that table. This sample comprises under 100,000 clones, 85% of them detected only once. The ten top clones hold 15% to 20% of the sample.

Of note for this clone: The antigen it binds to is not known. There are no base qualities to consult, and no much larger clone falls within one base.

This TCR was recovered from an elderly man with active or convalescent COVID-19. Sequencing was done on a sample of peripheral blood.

Here is the DNA: TGTGCCAGCAGCGTAGTGGCCAGGGTTGGTGAAGCTTTCTTT. It translates as CASSVVARVGEAFF. Recombination connected TRBV9 to TRBJ1-1; TRBD1 is perhaps the D gene, given 5 matching bases. V loses 0 bases, J loses 7 bases, and the germline ends lie 13 bases apart. For CDR1 and CDR2, the germline V gene lists SGDLS and YYNGEE. Inclusive of the bounding cysteine and phenylalanine, the CDR3 is 14 residues long. Of all the DNA, just the CDR3 is kept, 42 bases in frame from base 1. With all but the CDR3 taken from the reference TRBV9 and TRBJ1-1 genes, the full variable domain is: DSGVTQTPKHLITATGQRVTLRCSPRSGDLSVYWYQQSLDQGLQFLIQYYNGEERAKGNILERFSAQQFPDLHSELNLSSLELGDSALYFCASSVVARVGEAFFGQGTRLTVV.